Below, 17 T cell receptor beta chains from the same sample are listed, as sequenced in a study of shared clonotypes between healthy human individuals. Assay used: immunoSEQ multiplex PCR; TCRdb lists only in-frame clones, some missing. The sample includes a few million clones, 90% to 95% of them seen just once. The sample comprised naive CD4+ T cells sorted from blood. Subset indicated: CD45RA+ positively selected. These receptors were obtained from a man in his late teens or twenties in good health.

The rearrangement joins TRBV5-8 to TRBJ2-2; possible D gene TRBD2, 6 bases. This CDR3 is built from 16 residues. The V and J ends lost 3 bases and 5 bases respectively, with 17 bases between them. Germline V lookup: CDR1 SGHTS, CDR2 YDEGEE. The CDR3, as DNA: TGTGCCAGCAGCTGGCCGCGGGGCCCGAGAACCGGGGAGCTGTTTTTT. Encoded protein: CASSWPRGPRTGELFF.

The CDR3: CASSLMGGGTDTQYF. The CDR3 DNA sequence: TGCGCCAGCAGCTTGATGGGCGGTGGGACAGATACGCAGTATTTT. This chain joins TRBV5-1 and TRBJ2-3; D remains unclear. There are 15 residues in the CDR3. V was pared by 1 base and J by 3 bases, with 12 bases between. CDR1 and CDR2 from the germline V gene are SGHRS and YFSETQ.

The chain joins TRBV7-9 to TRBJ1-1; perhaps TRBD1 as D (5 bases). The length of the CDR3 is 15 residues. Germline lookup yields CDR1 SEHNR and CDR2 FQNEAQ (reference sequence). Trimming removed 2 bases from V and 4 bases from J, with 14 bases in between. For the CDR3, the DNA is TGTGCCAGCAGCTTATGGGTGACTGGGGCCACTGAAGCTTTCTTT. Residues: CASSLWVTGATEAFF.

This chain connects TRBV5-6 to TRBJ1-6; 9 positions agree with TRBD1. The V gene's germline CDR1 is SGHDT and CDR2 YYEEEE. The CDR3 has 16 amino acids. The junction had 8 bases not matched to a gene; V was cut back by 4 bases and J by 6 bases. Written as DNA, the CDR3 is TGTGCCAGCAGCGTTCGGACAGGGGAGGGTAATTCACCCCTCCACTTT. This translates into CASSVRTGEGNSPLHF. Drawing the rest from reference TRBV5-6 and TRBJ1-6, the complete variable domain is DAGVTQSPTHLIKTRGQQVTLRCSPKSGHDTVSWYQQALGQGPQFIFQYYEEEERQRGNFPDRFSGHQFPNYSSELNVNALLLGDSALYLCASSVRTGEGNSPLHFGNGTRLTVT.

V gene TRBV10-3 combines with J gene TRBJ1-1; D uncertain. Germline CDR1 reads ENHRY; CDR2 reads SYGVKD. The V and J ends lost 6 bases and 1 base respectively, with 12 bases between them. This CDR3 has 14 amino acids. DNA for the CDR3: TGTGCCATCAGGAAGAGCGAAGGGAACACTGAAGCTTTCTTT. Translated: CAIRKSEGNTEAFF.

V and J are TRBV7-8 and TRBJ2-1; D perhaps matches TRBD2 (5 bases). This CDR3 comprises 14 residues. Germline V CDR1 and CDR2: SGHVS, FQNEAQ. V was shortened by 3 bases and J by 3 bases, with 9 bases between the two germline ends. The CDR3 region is CASSLPSNYNEQFF. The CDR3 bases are TGTGCCAGCAGCTTGCCTAGCAACTACAATGAGCAGTTCTTC.

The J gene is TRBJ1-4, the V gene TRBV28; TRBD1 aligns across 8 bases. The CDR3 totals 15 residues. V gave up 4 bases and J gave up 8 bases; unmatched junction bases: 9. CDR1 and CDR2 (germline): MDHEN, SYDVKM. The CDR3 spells CASSSYRGMNEKLFF. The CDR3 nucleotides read TGTGCCAGCAGTTCCTACAGGGGGATGAACGAAAAACTGTTTTTT.

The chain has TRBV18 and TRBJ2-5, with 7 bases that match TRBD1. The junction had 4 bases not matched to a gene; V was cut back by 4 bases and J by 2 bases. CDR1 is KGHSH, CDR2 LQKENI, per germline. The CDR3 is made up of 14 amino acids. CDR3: CASSQNRGQETQYF. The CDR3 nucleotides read TGTGCCAGCTCACAGAACAGGGGTCAAGAGACCCAGTACTTC.

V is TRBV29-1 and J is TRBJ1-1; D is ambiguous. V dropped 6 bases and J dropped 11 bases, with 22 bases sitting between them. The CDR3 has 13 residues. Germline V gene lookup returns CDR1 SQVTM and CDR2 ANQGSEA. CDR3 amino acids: CSVADFSSSGAFF. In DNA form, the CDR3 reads TGCAGCGTGGCGGATTTTTCATCTTCCGGGGCTTTCTTT.

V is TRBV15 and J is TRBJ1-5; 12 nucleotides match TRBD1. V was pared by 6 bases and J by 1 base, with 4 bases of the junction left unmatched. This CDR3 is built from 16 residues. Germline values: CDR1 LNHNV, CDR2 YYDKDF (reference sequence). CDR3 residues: CATSPGQGASNQPQHF. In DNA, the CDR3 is TGTGCCACCAGTCCGGGACAGGGGGCCAGCAATCAGCCCCAGCATTTT.

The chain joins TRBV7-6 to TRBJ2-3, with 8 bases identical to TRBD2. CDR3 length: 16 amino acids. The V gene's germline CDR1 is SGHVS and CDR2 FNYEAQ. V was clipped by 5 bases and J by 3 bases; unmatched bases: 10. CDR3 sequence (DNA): TGTGCCAGCAGCCCTAACCCGGGACTAGTTACAGATACGCAGTATTTT. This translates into CASSPNPGLVTDTQYF.

DNA of the CDR3: TGTGCCAGCAGCCTGACCAGTCCAATCGCCTGGACCTACAATGAGCAGTTCTTC. Translating gives CASSLTSPIAWTYNEQFF. The V gene is TRBV7-6, the J gene TRBJ2-1, with D hard to call. The V gene lost 5 bases and the J gene lost 2 bases, with 22 bases spanning the gap. The germline V gene encodes CDR1 SGHVS and CDR2 FNYEAQ. This CDR3 is built from 18 residues. The whole variable domain, filled in from reference TRBV7-6 and TRBJ2-1, reads GAGVSQSPRYKVTKRGQDVALRCDPISGHVSLYWYRQALGQGPEFLTYFNYEAQQDKSGLPNDRFSAERPEGSISTLTIQRTEQRDSAMYRCASSLTSPIAWTYNEQFFGPGTRLTVL.

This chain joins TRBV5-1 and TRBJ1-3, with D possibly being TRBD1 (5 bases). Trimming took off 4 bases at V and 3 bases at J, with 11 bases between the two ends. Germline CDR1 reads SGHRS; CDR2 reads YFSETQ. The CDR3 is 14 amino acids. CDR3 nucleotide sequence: TGCGCCAGCAGCCCGGGGGAAAATGGAAACACCATATATTTT. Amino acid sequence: CASSPGENGNTIYF.

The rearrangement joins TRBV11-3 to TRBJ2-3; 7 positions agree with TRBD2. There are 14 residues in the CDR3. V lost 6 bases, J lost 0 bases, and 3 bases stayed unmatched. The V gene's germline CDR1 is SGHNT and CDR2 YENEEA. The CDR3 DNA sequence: TGTGCCAGCAGTCGTAGCGGGAGCACAGATACGCAGTATTTT. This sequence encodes CASSRSGSTDTQYF.

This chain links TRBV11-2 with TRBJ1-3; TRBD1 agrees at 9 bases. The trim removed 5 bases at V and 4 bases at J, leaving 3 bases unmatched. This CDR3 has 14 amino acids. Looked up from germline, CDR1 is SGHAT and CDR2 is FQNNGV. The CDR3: CASSTTGGGNTIYF. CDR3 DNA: TGTGCCAGCAGCACGACAGGGGGGGGAAACACCATATATTTT.

CDR3 in DNA: TGTGCCAGCAGCTCGCAGGACCAACGAAACTACAATGAGCAGTTCTTC. It specifies CASSSQDQRNYNEQFF. The rearrangement links TRBV7-8 to TRBJ2-1; D remains unclear. CDR1 is SGHVS, CDR2 FQNEAQ, per germline. The CDR3 is made up of 16 amino acids. The V end was cut by 4 bases, the J end by 3 bases, with 16 bases between.

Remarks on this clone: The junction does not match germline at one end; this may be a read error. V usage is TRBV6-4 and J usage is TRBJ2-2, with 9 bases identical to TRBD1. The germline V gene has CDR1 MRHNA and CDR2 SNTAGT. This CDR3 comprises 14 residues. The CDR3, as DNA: TGCGATACCACAGGGGGCGTTCTAACCGGGGAGCTGTTTTTT. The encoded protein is CDTTGGVLTGELFF.